A single sample gave rise to the 22 T cell receptor beta chains below, sequenced in a study of OX40 agonist ivuxolimab in advanced cancers. Method: immunoSEQ multiplex PCR; TCRdb's copy keeps in-frame clones and lacks some. The sample lists 39,000 or so clones; more than 80% were seen once. Sequenced material: CD4+ or CD8+ T cells sorted from blood, taken in a trial of the OX40 agonist ivuxolimab. Receptors were obtained from an adult with an advanced solid tumor such as melanoma, head and neck, liver or kidney cancer.

This clone was picked up one time. The chain joins TRBV7-3 to TRBJ2-2; D unresolved. The CDR3 consists of 13 residues. V was trimmed by 4 bases and J by 8 bases, leaving 11 bases between them. Germline V CDR1 and CDR2: SGHTA, FQGTGA. The chain's CDR3 is CASSSGGTGELFF. The CDR3 DNA reads TGTGCCAGCAGCTCCGGCGGCACGGGGGAGCTGTTTTTT.

This sequence joins TRBV11-3 and TRBJ2-5; 12 bases agree with TRBD1. Germline trimming cut 5 bases from V and 4 bases from J; bases unmatched to any gene: 11. CDR1 and CDR2 from the germline V gene are SGHNT and YENEEA. This CDR3 is built from 17 residues. CDR3 coding DNA: TGTGCCAGCAGCCGAGCTGGGACAGGGGGCGCGGGAGAGACCCAGTACTTC. Protein sequence: CASSRAGTGGAGETQYF.

In this sample, this clone turned up once. This chain connects TRBV28 to TRBJ1-5; D not certain. The CDR3 has 17 amino acids. V was trimmed by 2 bases and J by 0 bases, leaving 14 bases between them. Germline V gene data show CDR1 as MDHEN and CDR2 as SYDVKM. CDR3 loop: CASSLIGSLYSNQPQHF. The CDR3 DNA reads as TGTGCCAGCAGTTTAATTGGCAGCCTTTATAGCAATCAGCCCCAGCATTTT.

The chain recombines TRBV7-9 with TRBJ1-6; possibly TRBD1 for D (6 bases). The CDR3 length is 16 residues. V was trimmed by 4 bases and J by 7 bases, leaving 17 bases between them. The germline V gene has CDR1 SEHNR and CDR2 FQNEAQ (reference sequence). CDR3 nucleotides: TGTGCCAGCAGCTCTAGACAGGCCTGGGGGAATTCACCCCTCCACTTT. This codes for CASSSRQAWGNSPLHF.

The chain employs TRBV5-4 and TRBJ1-2; 7 bases line up with TRBD1. Germline V gene sequence: CDR1 SGHNT, CDR2 YYREEE (reference sequence). After removal of 4 bases from V and 3 bases from J, the junction contained 6 bases not matched to a gene. The CDR3 has 14 amino acids. The CDR3 DNA follows: TGTGCCAGCAGCATCCGACAGGGAGACTATGGCTACACCTTC. Protein sequence: CASSIRQGDYGYTF.

V and J are TRBV5-1 and TRBJ2-6, with 8 nucleotides matching TRBD2. The length of the CDR3 is 16 residues. The trim removed 6 bases at V and 2 bases at J, leaving 7 bases unmatched. CDR1 SGHRS and CDR2 YFSETQ come from the germline V gene. The DNA for the CDR3 is TGCGCCAGCAACCCGGGACTAGGTACTGGGGCCAACGTCCTGACTTTC. Its protein is CASNPGLGTGANVLTF.

The chain couples TRBV5-6 to TRBJ1-2; D gene uncertain. This CDR3 is 13 amino acids long. In germline, CDR1 is SGHDT, CDR2 YYEEEE. Trimming took 4 bases from V and 0 from J, leaving 7 bases between them. CDR3 sequence reads: CASSIGTNYGYTF. Written as DNA, the CDR3 is TGTGCCAGCAGCATCGGCACTAACTATGGCTACACCTTC.

V usage is TRBV7-9 and J usage is TRBJ2-7; no definite D call. Trimming shortened V by 1 base and J by 2 bases, and 9 bases separated the two germline ends. Germline V gene data show CDR1 as SEHNR and CDR2 as FQNEAQ (reference sequence). This CDR3 has 14 residues. CDR3 DNA: TGTGCCAGCAGCTTAGGGCAACCGCCCTACGAGCAGTACTTC. Residues: CASSLGQPPYEQYF.

This chain links TRBV19 with TRBJ2-1; the D gene could be TRBD1 or TRBD2 (5 bases each). The CDR3 length is 14 residues. The germline CDR1 and CDR2 sequences are LNHDA and SQIVND (reference sequence). The germline V and J ends were trimmed by 3 bases and 8 bases, with 14 bases remaining between them. CDR3 residues: CASSMTSGSHEQFF. The CDR3 DNA sequence: TGTGCCAGTAGTATGACATCAGGGAGCCATGAGCAGTTCTTC.

The gene calls are TRBV7-9 and TRBJ1-3; no clear D gene. V dropped 5 bases and J dropped 1 base, with 18 bases sitting between them. The CDR3 covers 17 residues. Looked up from germline, CDR1 is SEHNR and CDR2 is FQNEAQ (reference sequence). The chain's CDR3 is CASSDRFETKSGNTIYF. Here the CDR3 DNA reads TGTGCCAGCAGCGATCGGTTCGAGACGAAATCTGGAAACACCATATATTTT. The full variable domain, with the rest looked up from reference TRBV7-9 and TRBJ1-3, is DTGVSQNPRHKITKRGQNVTFRCDPISEHNRLYWYRQTLGQGPEFLTYFQNEAQLEKSRLLSDRFSAERPKGSFSTLEIQRTEQGDSAMYLCASSDRFETKSGNTIYFGEGSWLTVV.

The chain couples TRBV7-2 to TRBJ2-7; D not certain. The germline CDR1 and CDR2 sequences are SGHTA and FQGNSA. The CDR3 length is 11 residues. Trimming left V 3 bases short and J 6 bases short, with 6 bases between. The CDR3, as DNA: TGTGCCAGCAGCTTGAGAATCGAGCAGTACTTC. This sequence encodes CASSLRIEQYF.

V is TRBV19 and J is TRBJ1-2; TRBD1 agrees at 10 bases. The CDR3 has 13 residues. Trimming removed 3 bases from V and 11 bases from J; junction bases left unmatched: 6. Germline V gene sequence: CDR1 LNHDA, CDR2 SQIVND (reference sequence). The CDR3 bases are TGTGCCAGTAGTATCCGGGGGACAGGGGCTTACACCTTC. This codes for CASSIRGTGAYTF.

This sequence joins TRBV27 and TRBJ2-7, with D perhaps given as TRBD1 or TRBD2 (5 bases each). Germline CDR1 and CDR2: MNHEY and SMNVEV (reference sequence). This CDR3 contains 14 residues. With 10 bases removed from V and 6 bases from J, the gap between germline ends came to 22 bases. The CDR3 sequence: CATQPWGRGPEQYF. CDR3 coding DNA: TGTGCCACCCAACCGTGGGGAAGGGGACCCGAGCAGTACTTC.

J is TRBJ1-2 and V is TRBV7-2; possible D gene TRBD1, 5 bases. The CDR3 is 14 amino acids. The V end lost 5 bases, the J end lost 3 bases, and 13 bases lay between the germline ends. Germline loops: CDR1 SGHTA, CDR2 FQGNSA. CDR3 region: CASSRDRYYYGYTF. The CDR3 nucleotides read TGTGCCAGCAGCCGGGACCGGTATTACTATGGCTACACCTTC.

The chain employs TRBV27 and TRBJ1-1; TRBD1 might be the D (5 bases). CDR3 length: 14 residues. Germline-derived CDR1 and CDR2 are MNHEY and SMNVEV (reference sequence). The ends were cut back, 4 bases at V and 1 base at J, with 10 bases in the middle. The CDR3 nucleotides are TGTGCCAGCAGTTCGGCAGGGTGGAACACTGAAGCTTTCTTT. This gives the protein CASSSAGWNTEAFF.

This chain uses TRBV9 with TRBJ2-3; 11 positions match TRBD2. The V segment lost 2 bases and the J segment 6 bases; nucleotides outside the gene matches: 8. Germline values: CDR1 SGDLS, CDR2 YYNGEE. This CDR3 is 16 amino acids long. CDR3 sequence reads: CASSVTSGAAVDTQYF. The CDR3 DNA is TGTGCCAGCAGCGTGACTAGCGGGGCCGCCGTGGATACGCAGTATTTT. Full variable domain (remainder filled in from reference TRBV9 and TRBJ2-3): DSGVTQTPKHLITATGQRVTLRCSPRSGDLSVYWYQQSLDQGLQFLIQYYNGEERAKGNILERFSAQQFPDLHSELNLSSLELGDSALYFCASSVTSGAAVDTQYFGPGTRLTVL.

This chain uses TRBV7-8 with TRBJ2-1; 8 bases line up with TRBD1. The J segment lost 4 bases and the V segment lost 5 bases, leaving 1 base of the junction unmatched. This CDR3 region has 13 residues. From germline, CDR1 is SGHVS and CDR2 FQNEAQ. CDR3 bases: TGTGCCAGCAGCCGGACAGGGTACAATGAGCAGTTCTTC. It codes for CASSRTGYNEQFF. The whole variable domain, filled in from reference TRBV7-8 and TRBJ2-1, reads GAGVSQSPRYKVAKRGQDVALRCDPISGHVSLFWYQQALGQGPEFLTYFQNEAQLDKSGLPSDRFFAERPEGSVSTLKIQRTQQEDSAVYLCASSRTGYNEQFFGPGTRLTVL.

The rearrangement links TRBV6-1 to TRBJ1-1, with D possibly being TRBD1 (6 bases). CDR3 size: 13 residues. V was clipped by 8 bases and J by 5 bases, with 15 bases between them. Germline CDR1 reads MNHNS; CDR2 reads SASEGT. In nucleotides, the CDR3 is TGTGCCAGCGGACAGAATGGAGCGACTGAAGCTTTCTTT. Protein: CASGQNGATEAFF.

V usage is TRBV19 and J usage is TRBJ2-5, with 10 positions matching TRBD2. V trimming: 6 bases; J trimming: 1 base; junction bases outside the gene matches: 8. Germline CDR1 LNHDA, CDR2 SQIVND (reference sequence). CDR3 length equals 16 residues. CDR3 nucleotides: TGTGCCAGTAGCCGAAGCGGGGGGGCCTTCCAAGAGACCCAGTACTTC. As protein: CASSRSGGAFQETQYF.

V and J are TRBV19 and TRBJ2-3; D is possibly TRBD1 (6 bases). The germline V gene has CDR1 LNHDA and CDR2 SQIVND (reference sequence). V was pared by 4 bases and J by 8 bases, with 16 bases between. The CDR3 has 14 residues. The CDR3 sequence: CASSTNLQGGTQYF. The DNA of the CDR3 is TGTGCCAGTAGTACAAACCTACAGGGCGGTACGCAGTATTTT.

This clone appeared a few times. The chain has TRBV6-4 and TRBJ1-1, with a weak D call TRBD1 (5 bases). Germline CDR1 MRHNA, CDR2 SNTAGT. The V end lost 3 bases, the J end lost 5 bases, and 19 bases lay between the germline ends. This CDR3 comprises 16 residues. The CDR3 coding sequence is TGTGCCAGCAGTGAGGCGGGCAGGCCCGGGGGGACTGAAGCTTTCTTT. Translating gives CASSEAGRPGGTEAFF.

This chain uses TRBV11-2 with TRBJ2-1, with D possibly TRBD2 on 6 matching bases. This CDR3 has 14 amino acids. Germline values: CDR1 SGHAT, CDR2 FQNNGV. With 1 base removed from V and 6 bases from J, the gap between germline ends came to 10 bases. CDR3 sequence: CASSLAGVTNEQFF. The DNA for the CDR3 is TGTGCCAGCAGCTTAGCGGGGGTAACCAATGAGCAGTTCTTC. The full variable domain, rest sourced from reference TRBV11-2 and TRBJ2-1, is EAGVAQSPRYKIIEKRQSVAFWCNPISGHATLYWYQQILGQGPKLLIQFQNNGVVDDSQLPKDRFSAERLKGVDSTLKIQPAKLEDSAVYLCASSLAGVTNEQFFGPGTRLTVL.